This T cell receptor (beta chain) was captured by sequencing in a study of T-cell memory formation after mild COVID-19. Study-level results: Some clones that responded turned up in pre-infection memory, which suggests that cross-reactive memory joined in. SARS-CoV-2 specificity of second-wave clones peaking day 37 was unconfirmed. Clones that shrank (day 15 to 85) were balanced CD4/CD8, whereas later expanders leaned CD4+.

In germline, CDR1 is LGHDT, CDR2 YNNKEL (reference sequence). CDR3 length: 18 residues. With 0 bases clipped from V and 7 bases from J, the junction kept 10 bases outside the gene matches. This clonotype appeared a few times. No antigen is known for it. The TCR alpha and TCR beta cDNA libraries, bearing sample barcodes and UMIs, were generated by 5'RACE using constant-segment primers. TCRdb reprocessed the 5' RACE reads via MiXCR and lists one record per CDR3 protein. There are around 530,000 distinct CDR3 sequences in the sample; about a fifth occur only once, and 8.4% lies in the top ten. The sequence was obtained from an adult woman who had mild COVID-19 (a few samples of this study predate the infection). Cell type and time point are not known. This chain links TRBV3-1 with TRBJ2-3; 13 nucleotides agree with TRBD2. Sequenced material: PBMCs or a T cell subset sorted from them (not recorded which). The CDR3 spells CASSQDVGLAGYWNTQYF. CDR3 sequence (DNA): TGTGCCAGCAGCCAAGATGTGGGACTAGCGGGGTATTGGAATACGCAGTATTTT.